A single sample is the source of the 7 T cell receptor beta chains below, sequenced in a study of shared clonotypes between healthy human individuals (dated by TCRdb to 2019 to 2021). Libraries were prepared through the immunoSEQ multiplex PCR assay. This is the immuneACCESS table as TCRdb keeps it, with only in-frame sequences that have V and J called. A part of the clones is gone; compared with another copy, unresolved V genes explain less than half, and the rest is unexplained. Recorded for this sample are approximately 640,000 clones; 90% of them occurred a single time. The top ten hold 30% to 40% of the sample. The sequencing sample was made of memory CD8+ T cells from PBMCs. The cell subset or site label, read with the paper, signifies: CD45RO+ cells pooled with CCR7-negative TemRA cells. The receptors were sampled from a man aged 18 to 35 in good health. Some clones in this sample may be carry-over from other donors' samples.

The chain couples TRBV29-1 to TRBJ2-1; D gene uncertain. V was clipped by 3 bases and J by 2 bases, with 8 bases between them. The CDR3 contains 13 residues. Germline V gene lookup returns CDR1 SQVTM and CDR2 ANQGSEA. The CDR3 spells CSVESSTYNEQFF. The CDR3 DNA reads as TGCAGCGTTGAGTCCAGTACCTACAATGAGCAGTTCTTC.

In DNA, the CDR3 is TGTGCCAGCAGTTGGACACCGTATAGCAATCAGCCCCAGCATTTT. Translation gives CASSWTPYSNQPQHF. This rearrangement joins TRBV28 to TRBJ1-5; D is possibly TRBD1 (5 bases). From germline, CDR1 is MDHEN and CDR2 SYDVKM. Trimming pared 4 bases from V and 0 bases from J, leaving 10 bases between. There are 15 residues in the CDR3.

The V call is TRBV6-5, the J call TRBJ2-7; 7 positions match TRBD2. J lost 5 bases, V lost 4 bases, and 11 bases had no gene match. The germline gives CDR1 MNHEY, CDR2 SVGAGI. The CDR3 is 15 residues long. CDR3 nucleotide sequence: TGTGCCAGCAGTTCTCGGGGGGACTGGGCCCACGAGCAGTACTTC. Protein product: CASSSRGDWAHEQYF.

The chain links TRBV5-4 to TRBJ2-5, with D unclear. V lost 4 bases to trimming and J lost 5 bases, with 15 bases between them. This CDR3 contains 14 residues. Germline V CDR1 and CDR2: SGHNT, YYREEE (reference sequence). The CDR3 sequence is CASSPDFGRETQYF. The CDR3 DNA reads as TGTGCCAGCAGCCCCGACTTCGGAAGGGAGACCCAGTACTTC.

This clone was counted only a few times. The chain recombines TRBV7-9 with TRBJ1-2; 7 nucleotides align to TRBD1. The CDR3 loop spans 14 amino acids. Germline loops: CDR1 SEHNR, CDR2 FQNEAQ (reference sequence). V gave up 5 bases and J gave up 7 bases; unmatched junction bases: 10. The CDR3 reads CASSTTGLIFGYTF. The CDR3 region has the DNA TGTGCCAGCAGCACGACAGGGTTAATCTTTGGCTACACCTTC.

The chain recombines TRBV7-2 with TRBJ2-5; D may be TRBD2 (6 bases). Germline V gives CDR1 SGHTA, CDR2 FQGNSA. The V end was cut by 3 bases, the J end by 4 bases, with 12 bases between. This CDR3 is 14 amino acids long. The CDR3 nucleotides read TGTGCCAGCAGCTTGGGAGGAGGGAGAGAGACCCAGTACTTC. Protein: CASSLGGGRETQYF.

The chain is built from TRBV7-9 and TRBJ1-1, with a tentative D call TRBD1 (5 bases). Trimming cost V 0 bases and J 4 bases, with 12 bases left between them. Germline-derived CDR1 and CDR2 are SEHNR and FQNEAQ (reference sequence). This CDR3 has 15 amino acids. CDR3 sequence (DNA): TGTGCCAGCAGCTTAGCCCCCGGGACTACCACTGAAGCTTTCTTT. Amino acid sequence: CASSLAPGTTTEAFF.